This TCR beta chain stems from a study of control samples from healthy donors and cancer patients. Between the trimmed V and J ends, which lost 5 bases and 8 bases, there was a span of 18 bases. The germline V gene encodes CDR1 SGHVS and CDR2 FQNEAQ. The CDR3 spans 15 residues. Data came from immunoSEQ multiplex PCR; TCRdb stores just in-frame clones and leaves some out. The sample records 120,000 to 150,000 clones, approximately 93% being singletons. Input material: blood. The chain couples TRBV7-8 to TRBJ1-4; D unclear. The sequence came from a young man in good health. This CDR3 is CASSTTTSPGEKLFF. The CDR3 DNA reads TGTGCCAGCAGCACGACGACATCTCCGGGGGAAAAACTGTTTTTT.